The rows below give T cell receptor beta chains drawn from one sample of a study of blood T cell repertoires in COVID-19. Assay used: immunoSEQ multiplex PCR; TCRdb lists only in-frame clones, some missing. The data show 150,000 or so clones, roughly 83% seen once. Sequenced: peripheral blood. These receptors were taken from a woman aged 70-85 years with COVID-19, enrolled during active disease. CDR3s include the opening cysteine and the closing phenylalanine or tryptophan. D genes are given only for firm matches. The size entry is marked missing in some rows and otherwise reads once, few, many or a size class.

j_call | cdr3_length | v_call | clone_size | d_call | cdr3_aa | cdr3_nt
TRBJ2-3 | 17 | TRBV19 | NA | TRBD2 | CASSILGLRSSTDTQYF | TGTGCCAGTAGTATACTGGGACTACGCTCTAGCACAGATACGCAGTATTTT
TRBJ1-4 | 15 | TRBV27 | NA | TRBD1 | CASSISGGTNEKLFF | TGTGCCAGCAGTATCTCAGGGGGCACTAATGAAAAACTGTTTTTT
TRBJ2-7 | 15 | TRBV3-1/TRBV3-2 | NA | TRBD1 | CASSPTPGQGAEQYF | TGTGCCAGCAGCCCAACCCCGGGACAGGGTGCCGAGCAGTACTTC
TRBJ2-1 | 15 | TRBV2 | few | NA | CATKPYLGSYNEQFF | TGTGCCACCAAACCTTACCTAGGCTCCTACAATGAGCAGTTCTTC
TRBJ2-7 | 15 | TRBV6-5 | NA | NA | CASSPDSTNPYEQYF | TGTGCCAGCAGTCCCGACAGCACCAACCCCTACGAGCAGTACTTC
TRBJ1-1 | 14 | TRBV9 | NA | NA | CASSVVSGSTEAFF | TGTGCCAGCAGCGTAGTCTCGGGGTCCACTGAAGCTTTCTTT
TRBJ2-1 | 18 | TRBV7-2 | once | TRBD1 | CASSPGTGGGGGSNEQFF | TGTGCCAGCAGCCCCGGGACAGGGGGAGGGGGTGGGTCAAATGAGCAGTTCTTC
TRBJ1-5 | 16 | TRBV2 | NA | TRBD1 | CASSLLTGSGEQPQHF | TGTGCCAGCAGTTTACTGACAGGGTCCGGGGAACAGCCCCAGCATTTT
TRBJ2-2 | 15 | TRBV5-4 | many | TRBD1 | CASSGTGGGTGELFF | TGTGCCAGCAGCGGGACAGGGGGCGGCACCGGGGAGCTGTTTTTT
TRBJ2-3 | 17 | TRBV7-8 | NA | TRBD2 | CASSLGGTSGTVDTQYF | TGTGCCAGCAGCCTGGGGGGGACTAGCGGTACAGTGGATACGCAGTATTTT
TRBJ2-1 | 17 | TRBV2 | NA | TRBD1 | CASSEPRQGWKVNEQFF | TGTGCCAGCAGTGAACCCAGACAGGGGTGGAAGGTCAATGAGCAGTTCTTC
TRBJ2-7 | 15 | TRBV9 | NA | NA | CASSVVVGASDEQYF | TGTGCCAGCAGCGTAGTGGTAGGGGCGAGCGACGAGCAGTACTTC
TRBJ1-5 | 15 | TRBV5-1 | NA | NA | CASSLTGGSNQPQHF | TGCGCCAGCAGCCTTACCGGGGGGAGCAATCAGCCCCAGCATTTT
TRBJ1-5 | 14 | TRBV6-5 | NA | NA | CASSKQGSNQPQHF | TGTGCCAGCAGTAAACAGGGTAGCAATCAGCCCCAGCATTTT
TRBJ2-3 | 15 | TRBV4-2 | NA | NA | CASSARSGSTDTQYF | TGTGCCAGCAGCGCCCGTTCGGGGAGCACAGATACGCAGTATTTT
TRBJ1-6 | 15 | TRBV9 | NA | NA | CASSAQQDANSPLHF | TGTGCCAGCAGCGCTCAGCAGGATGCTAATTCACCCCTCCACTTT
TRBJ1-6 | 15 | TRBV5-1 | NA | NA | CASSLGEAGNSPLHF | TGCGCCAGCAGCTTGGGGGAGGCGGGGAATTCACCCCTCCACTTT
TRBJ2-7 | 12 | TRBV7-8 | NA | NA | CASSPPVYEQYF | TGTGCCAGCAGCCCCCCTGTATACGAGCAGTACTTC
TRBJ2-7 | 15 | TRBV4-1 | NA | NA | CASSQDRGGAYEQYF | TGCGCCAGCAGCCAAGACAGGGGCGGAGCCTACGAGCAGTACTTC
TRBJ1-6 | 16 | TRBV5-4 | NA | NA | CASSLALGGNNSPLHF | TGTGCCAGCAGCTTGGCATTGGGGGGGAATAATTCACCCCTCCACTTT
TRBJ1-6 | 15 | TRBV5-1 | NA | NA | CASSFAPGGDSPLHF | TGCGCCAGCAGCTTTGCCCCCGGGGGTGATTCACCCCTCCACTTT
TRBJ1-1 | 13 | TRBV18 | NA | NA | CASSPGAHTEAFF | TGTGCCAGCTCACCAGGGGCACACACTGAAGCTTTCTTT
TRBJ2-1 | 18 | TRBV7-2 | NA | TRBD1 | CASSLFGTGNGHGNEQFF | TGTGCCAGCAGCTTATTCGGGACAGGTAATGGGCATGGGAATGAGCAGTTCTTC
TRBJ1-4 | 11 | TRBV11-1 | NA | NA | CASSRGGKLFF | TGTGCCAGCAGCAGGGGTGGAAAACTGTTTTTT
TRBJ1-6 | 14 | TRBV19 | NA | NA | CASTPPGPHSPLHF | TGTGCCAGTACCCCTCCAGGGCCACACTCACCCCTCCACTTT
TRBJ2-7 | 14 | TRBV19 | NA | TRBD2 | CASSMTSASYEQYF | TGTGCCAGTAGTATGACTAGCGCCTCCTACGAGCAGTACTTC
TRBJ1-1 | 13 | TRBV19 | NA | NA | CASSSLVTGEAFF | TGTGCCAGTAGTTCCCTCGTGACAGGCGAAGCTTTCTTT
TRBJ2-3 | 11 | TRBV30 | NA | NA | CAWSRSDTQYF | TGTGCCTGGAGTCGTTCAGATACGCAGTATTTT
TRBJ2-1 | 15 | TRBV18 | NA | TRBD1 | CASSHPTGGDNEQFF | TGTGCCAGCTCACACCCGACAGGGGGGGACAATGAGCAGTTCTTC
TRBJ1-2 | 12 | TRBV11-2 | few | TRBD1 | CASRDRDYGYTF | TGTGCCAGCAGGGACAGGGACTATGGCTACACCTTC
TRBJ1-5 | 13 | TRBV30 | NA | TRBD1 | CAWSAQGDQPQHF | TGTGCCTGGAGTGCACAGGGGGATCAGCCCCAGCATTTT
TRBJ2-1 | 15 | TRBV28 | NA | TRBD1 | CASSLGRGQYNEQFF | TGTGCCAGCAGTTTGGGCAGGGGGCAGTACAATGAGCAGTTCTTC
TRBJ1-5 | 13 | TRBV28 | NA | NA | CASSGAKNQPQHF | TGTGCCAGCTCTGGGGCTAAAAATCAGCCCCAGCATTTT
TRBJ2-7 | 13 | TRBV9 | NA | NA | CASSVGQTGEQYF | TGTGCCAGCAGCGTAGGTCAGACCGGGGAGCAGTACTTC
TRBJ1-1 | 15 | TRBV14 | NA | TRBD1 | CASSPNRGGNTEAFF | TGTGCCAGCAGCCCCAACAGGGGTGGGAACACTGAAGCTTTCTTT
TRBJ2-1 | 14 | TRBV9 | NA | TRBD2 | CASSPGGPLDEQFF | TGTGCCAGCTCACCGGGGGGACCACTCGATGAGCAGTTCTTC
TRBJ2-2 | 17 | TRBV5-1 | NA | NA | CASSLLVPPTNTGELFF | TGCGCCAGCAGCTTATTAGTCCCCCCCACGAACACCGGGGAGCTGTTTTTT
TRBJ2-7 | 13 | TRBV7-9 | NA | NA | CASRSGRTIEQYF | TGTGCCAGCAGGTCCGGGAGAACTATCGAGCAGTACTTC
TRBJ2-3 | 16 | TRBV3-1/TRBV3-2 | once | NA | CASSQVFVRDGDTQYF | TGTGCCAGCAGCCAAGTGTTTGTCAGGGATGGAGATACGCAGTATTTT
TRBJ1-6 | 15 | TRBV3-1/TRBV3-2 | NA | NA | CASSQAGSRNSPLHF | TGTGCCAGCAGCCAAGCCGGGAGCCGAAATTCACCCCTCCACTTT
TRBJ2-1 | 11 | TRBV12-3/TRBV12-4 | NA | NA | CASSSPYEQFF | TGTGCCAGCAGTTCCCCGTATGAGCAGTTCTTC
TRBJ1-6 | 14 | TRBV18 | NA | NA | CASSPGRETSPLHF | TGTGCCAGCTCACCCGGCAGGGAAACTTCACCCCTCCACTTT
TRBJ2-7 | 15 | TRBV13 | NA | TRBD1 | CASSLKTGGTYEQYF | TGTGCCAGCAGCTTAAAGACAGGGGGCACCTACGAGCAGTACTTC
TRBJ2-1 | 17 | TRBV7-2 | NA | NA | CASSPRVGLRPNNEQFF | TGTGCCAGCAGCCCCAGGGTGGGACTTCGCCCCAACAATGAGCAGTTCTTC
TRBJ1-4 | 14 | TRBV7-9 | NA | TRBD1 | CASSHWTGGEKLFF | TGTGCCAGCAGCCATTGGACAGGGGGTGAAAAACTGTTTTTT
TRBJ2-7 | 14 | TRBV6-2/TRBV6-3 | NA | NA | CASSYTAVRNEQYF | TGTGCCAGCAGTTACACCGCGGTTAGGAACGAGCAGTACTTC
TRBJ2-3 | 16 | TRBV27 | NA | TRBD2 | CASSLGTRVSADTQYF | TGTGCCAGCAGCCTTGGGACTAGGGTATCGGCAGATACGCAGTATTTT
TRBJ1-1 | 14 | TRBV5-5 | NA | NA | CASSWGGSNTEAFF | TGTGCCAGCAGCTGGGGGGGCTCGAACACTGAAGCTTTCTTT
TRBJ1-2 | 12 | TRBV14 | NA | NA | CASSSGNYGYTF | TGTGCCAGCAGCTCAGGGAACTATGGCTACACCTTC